Described below is a single TCR beta chain sequence and its context. Antigen: not known. Measured with immunoSEQ multiplex PCR; TCRdb has only the in-frame clones, and not every one. The sample lists around 20,000 clones; less than 80% were seen once. The source of the sample is a study of OX40 agonist ivuxolimab in advanced cancers. The overall study: At 82.7% male, the cohort had a mean age of about 55 years, ranging from roughly 20 to 79.

Trimming removed 1 base at V and 8 bases at J, with 15 bases between. Germline V CDR1 and CDR2: SGHTA, FQGNSA. CDR3 length: 15 residues. Points from the study as a whole: Some of the nonresponding patients also showed low levels of normalized T-cell clonal expansion. More expanded clones were seen, on average, in CD8+ T cells than in CD4+. Patients who responded partially at 0.1-3.0 mg/kg showed clonal expansion ranking among the lowest.

The sequence came from an adult with an advanced solid tumor such as melanoma, head and neck, liver or kidney cancer. Sequenced material: CD4+ or CD8+ T cells sorted from blood, taken in a trial of the OX40 agonist ivuxolimab. This rearrangement joins TRBV7-2 to TRBJ2-1; D perhaps matches TRBD2 (6 bases). CDR3 in amino acids: CASSLVGGGSDEQFF. DNA for the CDR3: TGTGCCAGCAGCTTAGTCGGTGGGGGGAGCGATGAGCAGTTCTTC.